Below are 18 T cell receptor beta chains sequenced from a single sample in a study of T cells after posttransplantation cyclophosphamide. Cyclophosphamide on days +3 and +4 followed busulfan-fludarabine conditioning and a marrow graft. Produced via immunoSEQ multiplex PCR; TCRdb's table is partial and in-frame only. Observed are over 6,500 clones, no singletons, with the top ten taking around 6%. The sequencing here drew on PBMCs, taken after allogeneic stem cell transplant with posttransplant cyclophosphamide. The receptors were gathered from a male patient aged 18 to 29 who received an allogeneic stem cell transplant from an unrelated donor, was CMV-positive, and had acute and chronic GVHD. Certain T cells may be donor cells from the graft.

This clone was picked up many times. The V gene is TRBV5-1, the J gene TRBJ2-5; 9 bases are a match to TRBD1. The CDR3 loop spans 18 amino acids. Per germline, CDR1 SGHRS and CDR2 YFSETQ. With V trimmed by 0 bases and J by 5 bases, 14 bases remained unmatched. DNA for the CDR3: TGCGCCAGCAGCTTGGCATCTGGGACAGGGTCGAAGGGGGAGACCCAGTACTTC. It yields the protein CASSLASGTGSKGETQYF.

This clone has a handful of counts. A read error is likely here: a far larger clone is one base away. The chain recombines TRBV6-1 with TRBJ1-1; unclear D gene. The CDR3 contains 12 residues. Trimming took 11 bases from V and 5 from J, leaving 15 bases between them. Germline assignment: CDR1 MNHNS and CDR2 SASEGT. The CDR3 sequence: CAASGPGTEAFF. The CDR3 DNA is TGTGCCGCCTCCGGTCCCGGGACTGAAGCTTTCTTT.

This clone was seen at least ten times. This chain links TRBV30 with TRBJ1-3; no clear D. The V end lost 2 bases, the J end lost 4 bases, and 6 bases lay between the germline ends. This CDR3 has 12 residues. CDR1 and CDR2 (germline): GTSNPN, SVGIG (reference sequence). For the CDR3, the DNA is TGTGCCTGGAGTCCAGGCGGAAACACCATATATTTT. It translates to CAWSPGGNTIYF. The variable domain in full, with the rest retrieved from reference TRBV30 and TRBJ1-3, is SQTIHQWPATLVQPVGSPLSLECTVEGTSNPNLYWYRQAAGRGLQLLFYSVGIGQISSEVPQNLSASRPQDRQFILSSKKLLLSDSGFYLCAWSPGGNTIYFGEGSWLTVV.

This clone was seen ten or more times. The J gene is TRBJ1-2, the V gene TRBV6-5; D might be TRBD1 (6 bases). The V and J ends lost 6 bases and 8 bases respectively, with 19 bases between them. CDR1 and CDR2 (germline): MNHEY, SVGAGI. There are 14 residues in the CDR3. The CDR3 nucleotides read TGTGCCAGCAGCCTCTCCGGGACATCGCGGGGCTACACCTTC. The encoded protein is CASSLSGTSRGYTF.

The CDR3, as DNA: TGCAGCGTTAGCCCGGGGGGGCCGGACTTTAGCACAGATACGCAGTATTTT. Protein product: CSVSPGGPDFSTDTQYF. The rearrangement uses TRBV29-1 and TRBJ2-3; the match to TRBD2 covers 8 bases. Germline V lookup: CDR1 SQVTM, CDR2 ANQGSEA. The CDR3 loop spans 17 amino acids. V was clipped by 5 bases and J by 0 bases; unmatched bases: 13.

There are many counts of this clone. In DNA form, the CDR3 reads TGTGCCAGCAGCCAAGATTTGGGGCGGATCCGCACAGATACGCAGTATTTT. This sequence encodes CASSQDLGRIRTDTQYF. The chain couples TRBV4-2 to TRBJ2-3, with TRBD1 as a possible D gene (5 bases). This CDR3 has 17 residues. The V and J ends lost 0 bases and 1 base respectively, with 14 bases between them. CDR1 is LGHNA and CDR2 is YNFKEQ in the germline V gene.

The sample holds many counts of this clone. The gene calls are TRBV28 and TRBJ2-1, with D maybe TRBD2 (6 bases). The V gene's germline CDR1 is MDHEN and CDR2 SYDVKM. The CDR3 loop spans 16 amino acids. Trimming took 2 bases from V and 0 from J, leaving 11 bases between them. The CDR3 sequence: CASSLGTASSYNEQFF. As DNA, the CDR3 is TGTGCCAGCAGTTTAGGGACTGCTAGCTCCTACAATGAGCAGTTCTTC.

This clone occurred many times. J is TRBJ1-6 and V is TRBV30, with TRBD1 as a possible D gene (5 bases). CDR1 and CDR2 (germline): GTSNPN, SVGIG (reference sequence). V was cut by 0 bases and J by 7 bases, with 7 bases left in between. There are 13 residues in the CDR3. DNA for the CDR3: TGTGCCTGGAGTGTGTACAGGAATTCACCCCTCCACTTT. It is translated as CAWSVYRNSPLHF.

This clone was counted many times. The chain couples TRBV27 to TRBJ2-7, with D tentatively TRBD1 (6 bases). Per germline, CDR1 MNHEY and CDR2 SMNVEV (reference sequence). The CDR3 totals 14 residues. Trimming left V 2 bases short and J 3 bases short, with 11 bases between. The CDR3 DNA reads as TGTGCCAGCAGTTTACGAGACAGGAGCTACGAGCAGTACTTC. Translated: CASSLRDRSYEQYF.

This clone was counted at least ten times. The chain couples TRBV7-2 to TRBJ2-7; maybe TRBD1 (6 bases). Germline V lookup: CDR1 SGHTA, CDR2 FQGNSA. V was cut by 4 bases and J by 3 bases, with 10 bases left in between. The CDR3 runs 13 residues. The CDR3: CASSSGHFYEQYF. CDR3 DNA sequence: TGTGCCAGCAGCTCGGGACATTTCTACGAGCAGTACTTC.

This clone was recorded at least ten times. The rearrangement uses TRBV19 and TRBJ2-7; 10 nucleotides line up with TRBD2. This CDR3 is 19 amino acids long. Germline trimming cut 5 bases from V and 2 bases from J; bases unmatched to any gene: 18. CDR1 and CDR2 (germline): LNHDA, SQIVND (reference sequence). The CDR3 DNA follows: TGTGCCAGTAGTCAGCGGACTAAGCGGGGGGGCCCTCCGCCCTACGAGCAGTACTTC. Translating gives CASSQRTKRGGPPPYEQYF.

This clone has a count of ten or more. The genes are TRBV4-2 and TRBJ2-1, with D perhaps matching TRBD2 (5 bases). Germline V CDR1 and CDR2: LGHNA, YNFKEQ. Trimming stripped 4 bases from V and 2 bases from J, with 15 bases between. The CDR3 extends over 16 amino acids. CDR3 sequence: CASSPEGAQAYNEQFF. The CDR3 DNA follows: TGTGCCAGCAGCCCAGAGGGTGCGCAGGCCTACAATGAGCAGTTCTTC.

This clone was counted ten times or more. The chain links TRBV25-1 to TRBJ2-3, with 9 bases fitting TRBD2. The length of the CDR3 is 15 residues. V lost 3 bases to trimming and J lost 6 bases; unmatched junction nucleotides: 7. Germline assignment: CDR1 MGHDK and CDR2 SYGVNS. Written as DNA, the CDR3 is TGTGCCAGCAGTGATGTAGCGGGGGCTTGGGATACGCAGTATTTT. This translates into CASSDVAGAWDTQYF.

This clone occurred many times. The chain is built from TRBV7-6 and TRBJ2-5; 11 positions agree with TRBD2. V gave up 3 bases and J gave up 1 base; unmatched junction bases: 10. CDR3 size: 18 residues. CDR1 and CDR2 from the germline V gene are SGHVS and FNYEAQ. The CDR3 nucleotides read TGTGCCAGCAGCTTGCGGCTAGCGGGGGGACCCCTCCAAGAGACCCAGTACTTC. It encodes CASSLRLAGGPLQETQYF. Using reference TRBV7-6 and TRBJ2-5 for the parts outside the CDR3, the full variable domain is GAGVSQSPRYKVTKRGQDVALRCDPISGHVSLYWYRQALGQGPEFLTYFNYEAQQDKSGLPNDRFSAERPEGSISTLTIQRTEQRDSAMYRCASSLRLAGGPLQETQYFGPGTRLLVL.

This clone was seen repeatedly, ten times or more. J is TRBJ2-1 and V is TRBV6-1, with D hard to call. Deletions cut 3 bases from V and 1 base from J, with 10 bases between. Germline lookup yields CDR1 MNHNS and CDR2 SASEGT. This CDR3 comprises 15 residues. In DNA, the CDR3 is TGTGCCAGCAGTGAGCAAGGCGGATCCTACAATGAGCAGTTCTTC. This gives the protein CASSEQGGSYNEQFF.

In its sample, this clone was seen many times. The CDR3 nucleotides are TGTGCCAGCTCACCACAAGGGGTTCGGAACACTGAAGCTTTCTTT. Encoded protein: CASSPQGVRNTEAFF. The genes are TRBV18 and TRBJ1-1; tentatively, D is TRBD1 (5 bases). CDR1 is KGHSH, CDR2 LQKENI, per germline. This CDR3 is built from 15 residues. Trimming left V 1 base short and J 1 base short, with 10 bases between. The variable domain in full, completed from reference TRBV18 and TRBJ1-1, reads NAGVMQNPRHLVRRRGQEARLRCSPMKGHSHVYWYRQLPEEGLKFMVYLQKENIIDESGMPKERFSAEFPKEGPSILRIQQVVRGDSAAYFCASSPQGVRNTEAFFGQGTRLTVV.

This clone was observed at least ten times. The chain joins TRBV12-5 to TRBJ1-5; 9 bases map to TRBD1. Trimming at V came to 4 bases and at J to 3 bases, leaving 7 bases not matched to a gene. Germline loops: CDR1 LGHNT, CDR2 FRNRAP. The CDR3 is made up of 16 amino acids. The CDR3 DNA sequence: TGTGCTAGTGGTTCTACAGGGGGCTACTCCAATCAGCCCCAGCATTTT. It yields the protein CASGSTGGYSNQPQHF.

The sample holds many counts of this clone. This sequence joins TRBV4-3 and TRBJ2-7; TRBD2 might be the D (6 bases). Germline lookup yields CDR1 LGHNA and CDR2 YSLEER. The CDR3 loop spans 14 amino acids. The ends were cut back, 2 bases at V and 3 bases at J, with 11 bases in the middle. The CDR3 DNA reads as TGCGCCAGCAGCCAAAGAACGCGGGGCTACGAGCAGTACTTC. Amino acid sequence: CASSQRTRGYEQYF.